These 14 T cell receptor beta chains came from one sample sequenced in a study of blood T cell repertoires in COVID-19. Only in-frame clones appear in the TCRdb table, and some are missing; sequencing was by immunoSEQ multiplex PCR. The repertoire holds around 450,000 clones, with around 89% as singletons. The sequenced material came from peripheral blood. The receptors come from a woman aged 25 to 39 with acute or convalescent COVID-19.

This sequence joins TRBV11-2 and TRBJ2-7, with D possibly TRBD1 on 6 matching bases. Looked up from germline, CDR1 is SGHAT and CDR2 is FQNNGV. This CDR3 region has 13 residues. Trimming shortened V by 5 bases and J by 3 bases, and 11 bases separated the two germline ends. DNA for the CDR3: TGTGCCAGCAGCACACAGGGCGTCTACGAGCAGTACTTC. Translating it yields CASSTQGVYEQYF. Full variable domain (missing parts from reference TRBV11-2 and TRBJ2-7): EAGVAQSPRYKIIEKRQSVAFWCNPISGHATLYWYQQILGQGPKLLIQFQNNGVVDDSQLPKDRFSAERLKGVDSTLKIQPAKLEDSAVYLCASSTQGVYEQYFGPGTRLTVT.

Points on this clone: The sample has other DNA sequences that encode this CDR3 too. The chain couples TRBV7-3 to TRBJ2-5, with TRBD1 identical over 7 bases. This CDR3 is built from 13 residues. V lost 5 bases, J lost 4 bases, and 4 bases stayed unmatched. Germline CDR1 is SGHTA and CDR2 is FQGTGA. The CDR3 is CASSPGGGETQYF. For the CDR3, the DNA is TGTGCCAGCAGCCCAGGGGGTGGAGAGACCCAGTACTTC.

V and J are TRBV10-3 and TRBJ2-2; perhaps TRBD1 as D (6 bases). Germline lookup yields CDR1 ENHRY and CDR2 SYGVKD. The V end lost 8 bases, the J end lost 0 bases, and 13 bases lay between the germline ends. The CDR3 has 15 residues. CDR3 in amino acids: CAISDRPPNTGELFF. Here the CDR3 DNA reads TGTGCCATCTCCGACAGGCCTCCGAACACCGGGGAGCTGTTTTTT.

The rearrangement links TRBV27 to TRBJ2-7, with a weak D call TRBD1 (5 bases). V shed 5 bases and J shed 3 bases, with 23 bases lying between them. This CDR3 spans 17 amino acids. CDR1 and CDR2 (germline): MNHEY, SMNVEV (reference sequence). The CDR3 loop reads CASSPLEGRTLNYEQYF. Here the CDR3 DNA reads TGTGCCAGCAGTCCGTTAGAAGGACGGACACTGAACTACGAGCAGTACTTC.

The V call is TRBV18, the J call TRBJ1-5; D possibly corresponds to TRBD1 (6 bases). The germline CDR1 and CDR2 sequences are KGHSH and LQKENI. V was cut by 4 bases and J by 5 bases, with 9 bases left in between. This CDR3 has 13 amino acids. This CDR3 reads CASSHGQYQPQHF. The CDR3 DNA follows: TGTGCCAGCTCACATGGACAGTATCAGCCCCAGCATTTT.

The rearrangement uses TRBV7-9 and TRBJ2-6; 11 nucleotides line up with TRBD2. This CDR3 region has 19 residues. Germline V gene lookup returns CDR1 SEHNR and CDR2 FQNEAQ (reference sequence). The trim removed 3 bases at V and 0 bases at J, leaving 7 bases unmatched. The CDR3 sequence: CASSFDTLAGGSGANVLTF. DNA for the CDR3: TGTGCCAGCAGCTTCGATACGCTAGCGGGGGGCTCTGGGGCCAACGTCCTGACTTTC.

This clone was seen only once. The chain carries TRBV5-1 and TRBJ2-3; TRBD2 agrees at 13 bases. V trimming: 3 bases; J trimming: 0 bases; junction bases outside the gene matches: 10. CDR1 and CDR2 (germline): SGHRS, YFSETQ. There are 19 residues in the CDR3. As DNA, the CDR3 is TGCGCCAGCAGCTCGACGACTAGCGGGGGGCCTATGAGCACAGATACGCAGTATTTT. Translated: CASSSTTSGGPMSTDTQYF.

The chain uses TRBV28 and TRBJ2-7, with D possibly TRBD1 on 6 matching bases. This CDR3 spans 15 amino acids. Trimming removed 6 bases at V and 0 bases at J, with 15 bases between. Germline V gene lookup returns CDR1 MDHEN and CDR2 SYDVKM. This chain's CDR3 is CASSLRGPLSYEQYF. CDR3 sequence (DNA): TGTGCCAGCAGCCTCAGGGGCCCCCTCTCCTACGAGCAGTACTTC.

This sequence joins TRBV5-6 and TRBJ1-4; maybe TRBD1 (6 bases). V dropped 0 bases and J dropped 8 bases, with 26 bases sitting between them. This CDR3 has 19 residues. CDR1 SGHDT and CDR2 YYEEEE come from the germline V gene. CDR3 sequence reads: CASSLDSLGTPILCEKLFF. CDR3 DNA sequence: TGTGCCAGCAGCTTGGATTCTTTAGGGACACCGATACTATGCGAAAAACTGTTTTTT.

This sequence joins TRBV10-2 and TRBJ2-1; 10 bases match TRBD1. V shed 10 bases and J 5 bases; nucleotides not matched to a gene: 11. The CDR3 has 15 residues. Per germline, CDR1 WSHSY and CDR2 SAAADI. The CDR3 protein is CATLPRDRGHNEQFF. As DNA, the CDR3 is TGCGCCACGCTACCCCGGGACAGGGGTCACAATGAGCAGTTCTTC.

The gene calls are TRBV27 and TRBJ2-5; 10 nucleotides align to TRBD2. Germline CDR1 MNHEY, CDR2 SMNVEV (reference sequence). Trimming removed 10 bases from V and 2 bases from J; junction bases left unmatched: 7. The CDR3 runs to 14 residues. The CDR3 DNA reads TGTGCCACCCAGGGAGCGGGGGGGCAAGAGACCCAGTACTTC. Its protein is CATQGAGGQETQYF.

V is TRBV6-5 and J is TRBJ2-3; D is undetermined. Germline V gene data show CDR1 as MNHEY and CDR2 as SVGAGI. Deletions cut 7 bases from V and 6 bases from J, with 17 bases between. The CDR3 is made up of 14 amino acids. The CDR3 DNA sequence: TGTGCCAGCACCCCAGAGTTGTCCGGGGATACGCAGTATTTT. This sequence encodes CASTPELSGDTQYF.

J is TRBJ2-1 and V is TRBV24-1; 9 nucleotides match TRBD2. The CDR3 runs to 15 residues. The V gene's germline CDR1 is KGHDR and CDR2 SFDVKD. With V trimmed by 7 bases and J by 5 bases, 8 bases remained unmatched. The CDR3 here is CATRDAGGTNNEQFF. The CDR3 DNA is TGTGCCACCAGGGACGCGGGGGGGACTAACAATGAGCAGTTCTTC.

V usage is TRBV9 and J usage is TRBJ1-2; possibly TRBD1 for D (6 bases). The CDR3 length is 14 residues. CDR1 is SGDLS, CDR2 YYNGEE, per germline. The ends were cut back, 0 bases at V and 8 bases at J, with 14 bases in the middle. The CDR3 sequence: CASSVVPQGGGYTF. CDR3 DNA: TGTGCCAGCAGCGTAGTCCCACAGGGTGGAGGCTACACCTTC.